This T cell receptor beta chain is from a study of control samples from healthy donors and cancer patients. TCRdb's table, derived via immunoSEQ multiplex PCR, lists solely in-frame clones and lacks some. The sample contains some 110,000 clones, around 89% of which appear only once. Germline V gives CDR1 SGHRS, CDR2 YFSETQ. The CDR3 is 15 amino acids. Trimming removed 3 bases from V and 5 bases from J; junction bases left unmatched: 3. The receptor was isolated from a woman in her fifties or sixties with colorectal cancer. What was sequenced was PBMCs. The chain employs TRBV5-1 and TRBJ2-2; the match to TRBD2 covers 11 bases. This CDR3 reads CASSSGLAVTGELFF. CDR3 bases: TGCGCCAGCAGCTCGGGACTAGCGGTGACCGGGGAGCTGTTTTTT.